What follows are 13 T cell receptor beta chains derived from one specimen sequenced in a study of blood T cell repertoires in COVID-19. Assay used: immunoSEQ multiplex PCR; TCRdb lists only in-frame clones, some missing. The data show some 140,000 clones, with over 60% seen just once and about an eighth held by the top ten. Sequencing used peripheral blood. Source of these receptors: an older man with acute or convalescent COVID-19.

This clone was counted a few times. The rearrangement links TRBV4-3 to TRBJ1-4, with 7 bases lining up with TRBD1. This CDR3 spans 15 amino acids. Trimming cost V 0 bases and J 5 bases; bases outside gene matches: 3. CDR1 is LGHNA, CDR2 YSLEER, per germline. CDR3 sequence: CASSQDRGQNEKLFF. CDR3 bases: TGCGCCAGCAGCCAAGATAGGGGACAGAATGAAAAACTGTTTTTT.

There are a few counts of this clone. This chain joins TRBV13 and TRBJ2-7; 7 bases fit TRBD2. With 2 bases clipped from V and 0 bases from J, the junction kept 7 bases outside the gene matches. The CDR3 contains 16 residues. Per the germline V gene, CDR1 is PRHDT and CDR2 is FYEKMQ (reference sequence). CDR3 nucleotide sequence: TGTGCCAGCAGCTTAATGGGCGGGGGTAGCTCCTACGAGCAGTACTTC. Translated, it gives CASSLMGGGSSYEQYF.

In DNA form, the CDR3 reads TGCGCCAGCAGCAACCCCACAGGCCCCGATGGCTACACCTTC. It yields the protein CASSNPTGPDGYTF. This chain links TRBV5-1 with TRBJ1-2, with a weak D call TRBD1 (5 bases). The V gene's germline CDR1 is SGHRS and CDR2 YFSETQ. Deletions cut 4 bases from V and 6 bases from J, with 16 bases between. This CDR3 is built from 14 residues.

The chain joins TRBV25-1 to TRBJ1-6; 7 positions match TRBD1. V lost 1 base, J lost 8 bases, and 5 bases stayed unmatched. The germline V gene has CDR1 MGHDK and CDR2 SYGVNS. The CDR3 length is 15 residues. The CDR3 protein is CASSEWDRLDSPLHF. In nucleotides, the CDR3 is TGTGCCAGCAGTGAATGGGACAGACTCGATTCACCCCTCCACTTT.

This chain links TRBV7-6 with TRBJ1-6; tentatively, D is TRBD1 (6 bases). CDR1 and CDR2 from the germline V gene are SGHVS and FNYEAQ. The CDR3 totals 15 residues. The V end was cut by 5 bases, the J end by 7 bases, with 15 bases between. The CDR3 reads CASSATQQGNSPLHF. As DNA, the CDR3 is TGTGCCAGCAGCGCCACCCAACAGGGAAATTCACCCCTCCACTTT.

The chain joins TRBV5-1 to TRBJ1-3, with unresolved D. The CDR3 is made up of 15 amino acids. The V gene's germline CDR1 is SGHRS and CDR2 YFSETQ. Trimming took 3 bases from V and 3 from J, leaving 13 bases between them. The CDR3 DNA reads as TGCGCCAGCAGCTCCAAACCGATTAGTGGAAACACCATATATTTT. This sequence encodes CASSSKPISGNTIYF.

J is TRBJ2-7 and V is TRBV19; D perhaps matches TRBD1 (6 bases). The V end was cut by 0 bases, the J end by 2 bases, with 8 bases between. Germline V gene sequence: CDR1 LNHDA, CDR2 SQIVND (reference sequence). This CDR3 region has 14 residues. The CDR3 DNA reads TGTGCCAGTAGTATAGAGGGACAACCCTACGAGCAGTACTTC. This gives the protein CASSIEGQPYEQYF.

CDR3: CASSYELASGGTYQETQYF. DNA of the CDR3: TGTGCCAGCAGTTACGAGTTGGCTAGCGGGGGGACGTACCAAGAGACCCAGTACTTC. The chain recombines TRBV6-2 or TRBV6-3 with TRBJ2-5; 11 nucleotides agree with TRBD2. Trimming removed 2 bases from V and 0 bases from J; junction bases left unmatched: 11. Germline V gene lookup returns CDR1 MNHEY and CDR2 SVGEGT. CDR3 size: 19 residues.

The chain joins TRBV5-1 to TRBJ1-2; D is unclear. The CDR3 is 12 residues long. The ends were cut back, 3 bases at V and 1 base at J, with 4 bases in the middle. Germline V gene lookup returns CDR1 SGHRS and CDR2 YFSETQ. This CDR3 is CASSSVNYGYTF. The DNA of the CDR3 is TGCGCCAGCAGCTCAGTTAACTATGGCTACACCTTC.

The V gene is TRBV4-2, the J gene TRBJ2-3; 8 nucleotides match TRBD2. V shed 1 base and J 6 bases; nucleotides not matched to a gene: 12. This CDR3 region has 17 residues. The germline gives CDR1 LGHNA, CDR2 YNFKEQ. CDR3 DNA sequence: TGTGCCAGCAGCCAAGTAAGCGGTGCGGGGGGCTGGGATACGCAGTATTTT. Translating it yields CASSQVSGAGGWDTQYF.

The chain employs TRBV5-8 and TRBJ1-5; a weak D match, TRBD1 (6 bases). Trimming took 4 bases from V and 7 from J, leaving 18 bases between them. In germline, CDR1 is SGHTS, CDR2 YDEGEE. CDR3 size: 15 residues. This CDR3 reads CASSPGVLGLQPQHF. In nucleotides, the CDR3 is TGTGCCAGCAGCCCAGGGGTTTTAGGTTTGCAGCCCCAGCATTTT.

This rearrangement joins TRBV18 to TRBJ1-2; 9 bases map to TRBD1. The CDR3 consists of 12 residues. CDR1 is KGHSH and CDR2 is LQKENI in the germline V gene. V shed 8 bases, J shed 10 bases, and the junction held 8 bases outside the gene matches. This chain's CDR3 is CASTGQGADYTF. DNA for the CDR3: TGTGCCAGCACGGGACAGGGTGCAGACTACACCTTC. Filled out from reference TRBV18 and TRBJ1-2, the complete variable domain reads NAGVMQNPRHLVRRRGQEARLRCSPMKGHSHVYWYRQLPEEGLKFMVYLQKENIIDESGMPKERFSAEFPKEGPSILRIQQVVRGDSAAYFCASTGQGADYTFGSGTRLTVV.

The genes are TRBV4-3 and TRBJ2-7; D gene uncertain. V was shortened by 3 bases and J by 0 bases, with 12 bases between the two germline ends. Germline loops: CDR1 LGHNA, CDR2 YSLEER. The CDR3 runs to 15 residues. The CDR3 DNA is TGCGCCAGCAGCCAGGCGTTGGGCAGCTCCTACGAGCAGTACTTC. Translating it yields CASSQALGSSYEQYF.